Shown below are 7 T cell receptor beta chains from a single sample sequenced in a study of T cells in Graves' hyperthyroidism and ophthalmopathy. TCR beta CDR3 regions were amplified from RNA transcripts. During a first-round RT-PCR of the TCR CDR3, the HTBI primer set was used. MiXCR, run by TCRdb on the multiplex PCR reads, gives a single entry per CDR3 protein. The sample includes approximately 360,000 distinct CDR3 sequences, roughly 14% of them seen just once. The sequenced material came from blood. These receptors were obtained from a woman aged 18-30 years with Graves' hyperthyroidism that later progressed to Graves' ophthalmopathy.

The CDR3 DNA reads as TGCAGTGCTACCTTCTTAGCGTCATCGAGCTCCTACAATGAGCAGTTCTTC. It translates to CSATFLASSSSYNEQFF. The chain links TRBV20-1 to TRBJ2-1; TRBD2 is a possible D gene (5 bases). The germline V gene encodes CDR1 DFQATT and CDR2 SNEGSKA (reference sequence). V lost 4 bases to trimming and J lost 0 bases, with 19 bases between them. The CDR3 has 17 residues.

This clonotype has at least ten counts. The V and J genes are TRBV24-1 and TRBJ2-1; 11 positions agree with TRBD2. The CDR3 loop spans 19 amino acids. Trimming took 2 bases from V and 0 from J; bases not matched to a gene: 8. Germline loops: CDR1 KGHDR, CDR2 SFDVKD. The CDR3 nucleotides are TGTGCCACCAGTGATTATAGCGGGAGGGCAGGGGGCTCCTACAATGAGCAGTTCTTC. It encodes CATSDYSGRAGGSYNEQFF.

This clonotype was seen a few times. This chain links TRBV29-1 with TRBJ1-2, with D possibly being TRBD1 (5 bases). Germline CDR1 reads SQVTM; CDR2 reads ANQGSEA. V gave up 1 base and J gave up 3 bases, with 6 bases separating them. The CDR3 sequence is 12 residues long. The CDR3 sequence: CSVEGGDYGYTF. CDR3 sequence (DNA): TGCAGCGTTGAAGGAGGGGACTATGGCTACACCTTC.

Only a few counts were recorded for this clonotype. V gene TRBV4-1 combines with J gene TRBJ1-5, with 8 bases identical to TRBD1. The V segment lost 4 bases and the J segment 2 bases; nucleotides outside the gene matches: 7. CDR1 is MGHRA and CDR2 is YSYEKL in the germline V gene. The CDR3 runs 16 residues. In DNA form, the CDR3 reads TGCGCCAGCAGCCGCCAGACAGGGGACGGCAATCAGCCCCAGCATTTT. It specifies CASSRQTGDGNQPQHF.

The table lists this clonotype with many counts. The genes are TRBV11-2 and TRBJ2-6; D not resolved. Trimming pared 1 base from V and 2 bases from J, leaving 9 bases between. This CDR3 contains 16 residues. Germline-derived CDR1 and CDR2 are SGHAT and FQNNGV. CDR3 loop: CASSLGWTPGANVLTF. The CDR3 DNA is TGTGCCAGCAGCTTAGGCTGGACCCCTGGGGCCAACGTCCTGACTTTC.

This clonotype was found many times. The V gene is TRBV7-9, the J gene TRBJ2-3; 8 nucleotides agree with TRBD1. CDR1 is SEHNR and CDR2 is FQNEAQ in the germline V gene (reference sequence). The J segment lost 3 bases and the V segment lost 5 bases, leaving 10 bases of the junction unmatched. The CDR3 contains 16 residues. CDR3 amino acids: CASSGRPDRGTDTQYF. The DNA for the CDR3 is TGTGCCAGCAGCGGAAGGCCAGACAGGGGAACAGATACGCAGTATTTT. Together with reference TRBV7-9 and TRBJ2-3, the CDR3 gives the full variable domain: DTGVSQNPRHKITKRGQNVTFRCDPISEHNRLYWYRQTLGQGPEFLTYFQNEAQLEKSRLLSDRFSAERPKGSFSTLEIQRTEQGDSAMYLCASSGRPDRGTDTQYFGPGTRLTVL.

This clonotype was detected many times. The rearrangement joins TRBV7-9 to TRBJ1-5; no firm D call. The V and J ends lost 3 bases and 4 bases respectively, with 4 bases between them. The CDR3 contains 12 residues. Looked up from germline, CDR1 is SEHNR and CDR2 is FQNEAQ (reference sequence). CDR3 in amino acids: CASSFLNQPQHF. Written as DNA, the CDR3 is TGTGCCAGCAGCTTTTTAAATCAGCCCCAGCATTTT.